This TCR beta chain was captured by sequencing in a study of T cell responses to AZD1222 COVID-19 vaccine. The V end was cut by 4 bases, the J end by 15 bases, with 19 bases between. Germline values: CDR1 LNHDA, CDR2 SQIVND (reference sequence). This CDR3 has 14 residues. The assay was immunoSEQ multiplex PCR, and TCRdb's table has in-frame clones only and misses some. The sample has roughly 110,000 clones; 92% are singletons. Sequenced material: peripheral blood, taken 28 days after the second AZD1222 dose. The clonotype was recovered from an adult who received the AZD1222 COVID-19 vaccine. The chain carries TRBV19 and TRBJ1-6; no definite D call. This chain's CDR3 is CASSTETAANRLHF. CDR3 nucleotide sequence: TGTGCCAGTAGTACCGAGACCGCTGCAAACCGCCTCCACTTT.